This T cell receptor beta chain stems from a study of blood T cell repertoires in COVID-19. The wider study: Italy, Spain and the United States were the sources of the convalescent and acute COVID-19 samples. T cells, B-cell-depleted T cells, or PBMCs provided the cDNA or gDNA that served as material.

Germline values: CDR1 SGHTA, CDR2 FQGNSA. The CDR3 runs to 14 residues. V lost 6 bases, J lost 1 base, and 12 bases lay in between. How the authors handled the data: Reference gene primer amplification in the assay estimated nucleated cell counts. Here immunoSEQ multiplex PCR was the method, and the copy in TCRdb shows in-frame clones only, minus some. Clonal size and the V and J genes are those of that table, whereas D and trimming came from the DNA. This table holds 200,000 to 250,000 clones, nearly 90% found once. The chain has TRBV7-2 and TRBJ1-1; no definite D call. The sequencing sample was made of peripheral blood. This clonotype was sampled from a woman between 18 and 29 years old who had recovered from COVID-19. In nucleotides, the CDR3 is TGTGCCAGCAGGGTCGACCGGGGGAACACTGAAGCTTTCTTT. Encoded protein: CASRVDRGNTEAFF.